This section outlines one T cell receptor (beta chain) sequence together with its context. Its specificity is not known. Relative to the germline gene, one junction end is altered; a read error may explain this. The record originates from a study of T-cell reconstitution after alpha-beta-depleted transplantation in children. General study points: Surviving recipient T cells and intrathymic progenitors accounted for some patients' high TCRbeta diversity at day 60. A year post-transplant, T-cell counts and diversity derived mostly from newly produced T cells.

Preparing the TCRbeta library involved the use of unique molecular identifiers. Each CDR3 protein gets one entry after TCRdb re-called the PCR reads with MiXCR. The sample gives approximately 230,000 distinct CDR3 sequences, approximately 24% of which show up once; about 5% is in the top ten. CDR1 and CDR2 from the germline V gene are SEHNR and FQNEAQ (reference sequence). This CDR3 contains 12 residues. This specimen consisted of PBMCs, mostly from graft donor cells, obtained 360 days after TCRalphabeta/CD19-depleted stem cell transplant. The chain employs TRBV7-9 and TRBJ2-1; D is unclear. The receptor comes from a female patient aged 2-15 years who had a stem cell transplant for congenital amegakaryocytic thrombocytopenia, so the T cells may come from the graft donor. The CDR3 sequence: CTSRSALNEQFF. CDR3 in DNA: TGTACCAGCAGGTCAGCCCTCAATGAGCAGTTCTTC.